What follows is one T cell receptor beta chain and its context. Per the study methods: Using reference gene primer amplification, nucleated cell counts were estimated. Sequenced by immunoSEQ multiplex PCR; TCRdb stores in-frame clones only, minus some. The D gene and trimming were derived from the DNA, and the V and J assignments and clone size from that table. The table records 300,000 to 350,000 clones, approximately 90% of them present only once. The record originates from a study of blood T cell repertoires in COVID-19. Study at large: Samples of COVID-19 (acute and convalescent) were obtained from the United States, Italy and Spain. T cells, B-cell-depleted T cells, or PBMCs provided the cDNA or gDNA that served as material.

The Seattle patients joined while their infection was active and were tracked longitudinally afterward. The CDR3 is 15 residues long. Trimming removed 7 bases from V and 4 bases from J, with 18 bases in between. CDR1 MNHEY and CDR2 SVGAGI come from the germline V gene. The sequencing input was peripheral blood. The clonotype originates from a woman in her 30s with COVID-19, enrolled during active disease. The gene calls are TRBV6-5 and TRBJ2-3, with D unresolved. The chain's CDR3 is CASIRGPQPPDTQYF. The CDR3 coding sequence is TGTGCCAGCATTCGAGGTCCACAACCCCCAGATACGCAGTATTTT.